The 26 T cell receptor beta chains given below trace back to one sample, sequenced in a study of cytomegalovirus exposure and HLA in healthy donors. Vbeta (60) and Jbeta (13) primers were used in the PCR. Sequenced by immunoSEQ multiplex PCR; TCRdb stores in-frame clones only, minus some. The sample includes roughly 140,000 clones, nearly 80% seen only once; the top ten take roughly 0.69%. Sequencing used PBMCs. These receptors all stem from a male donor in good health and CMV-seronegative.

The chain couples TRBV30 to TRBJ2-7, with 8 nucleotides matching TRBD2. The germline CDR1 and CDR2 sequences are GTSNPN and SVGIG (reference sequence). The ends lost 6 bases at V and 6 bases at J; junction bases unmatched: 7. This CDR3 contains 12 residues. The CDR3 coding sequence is TGTGCCTGCGCGGGAGGACTGAGCGAGCAGTACTTC. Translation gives CACAGGLSEQYF.

CDR3 in amino acids: CASGGLTNQPQHF. CDR3 coding DNA: TGCGCCAGTGGCGGGCTGACTAATCAGCCCCAGCATTTT. This chain links TRBV10-2 with TRBJ1-5, with D hard to call. Germline V gene data show CDR1 as WSHSY and CDR2 as SAAADI. V was trimmed by 9 bases and J by 4 bases, leaving 13 bases between them. The length of the CDR3 is 13 residues.

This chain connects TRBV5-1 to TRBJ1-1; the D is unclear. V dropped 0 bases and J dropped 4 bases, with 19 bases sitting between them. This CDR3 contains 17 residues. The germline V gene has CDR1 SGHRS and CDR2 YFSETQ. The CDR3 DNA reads TGCGCCAGCAGCTTGGTTATCGGGAAGCCCCAGAGCACTGAAGCTTTCTTT. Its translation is CASSLVIGKPQSTEAFF.

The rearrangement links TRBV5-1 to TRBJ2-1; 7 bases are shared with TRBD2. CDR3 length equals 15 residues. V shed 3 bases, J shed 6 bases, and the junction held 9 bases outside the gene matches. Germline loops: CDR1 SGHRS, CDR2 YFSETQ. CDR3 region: CASSSGGGGSNEQFF. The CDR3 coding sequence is TGCGCCAGCAGCTCTGGTGGGGGGGGTAGCAATGAGCAGTTCTTC.

The CDR3 reads CATLDRENANEQFF. The CDR3 DNA sequence: TGTGCCACCCTGGACAGGGAGAACGCCAATGAGCAGTTCTTC. The chain uses TRBV19 and TRBJ2-1; 8 nucleotides agree with TRBD1. Trimming at V came to 10 bases and at J to 6 bases, leaving 11 bases not matched to a gene. CDR3 length: 14 residues. Germline V gives CDR1 LNHDA, CDR2 SQIVND (reference sequence).

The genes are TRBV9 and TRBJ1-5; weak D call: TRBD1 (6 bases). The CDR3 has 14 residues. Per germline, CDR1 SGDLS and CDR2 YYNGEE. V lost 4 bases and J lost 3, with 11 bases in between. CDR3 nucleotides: TGTGCCAGCAGCCCCGGACAGCTCAATCAGCCCCAGCATTTT. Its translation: CASSPGQLNQPQHF. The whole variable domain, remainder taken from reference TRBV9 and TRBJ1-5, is DSGVTQTPKHLITATGQRVTLRCSPRSGDLSVYWYQQSLDQGLQFLIQYYNGEERAKGNILERFSAQQFPDLHSELNLSSLELGDSALYFCASSPGQLNQPQHFGDGTRLSIL.

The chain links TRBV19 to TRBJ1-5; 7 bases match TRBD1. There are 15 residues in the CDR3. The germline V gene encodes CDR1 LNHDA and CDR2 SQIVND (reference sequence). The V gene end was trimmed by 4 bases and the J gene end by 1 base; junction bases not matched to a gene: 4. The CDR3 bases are TGTGCCAGTAGTAACAGGGGTCTAAGCAATCAGCCCCAGCATTTT. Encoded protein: CASSNRGLSNQPQHF.

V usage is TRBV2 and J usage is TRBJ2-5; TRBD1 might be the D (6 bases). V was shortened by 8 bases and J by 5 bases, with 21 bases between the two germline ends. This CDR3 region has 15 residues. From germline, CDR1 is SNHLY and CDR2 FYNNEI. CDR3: CASGRLPGQGETQYF. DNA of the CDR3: TGTGCCAGCGGAAGACTTCCGGGACAAGGGGAGACCCAGTACTTC.

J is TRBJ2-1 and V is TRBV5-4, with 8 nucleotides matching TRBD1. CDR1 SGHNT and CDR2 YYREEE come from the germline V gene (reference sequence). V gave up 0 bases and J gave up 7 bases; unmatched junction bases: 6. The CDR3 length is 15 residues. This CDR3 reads CASSLAGGQGNEQFF. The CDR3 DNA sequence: TGTGCCAGCAGCTTGGCCGGCGGACAGGGAAATGAGCAGTTCTTC.

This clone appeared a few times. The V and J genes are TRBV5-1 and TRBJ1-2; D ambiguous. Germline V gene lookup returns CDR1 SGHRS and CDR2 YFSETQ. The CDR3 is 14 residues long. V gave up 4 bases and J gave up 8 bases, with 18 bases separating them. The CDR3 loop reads CASSPDKRAGGYTF. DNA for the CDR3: TGCGCCAGCAGCCCGGATAAGAGGGCTGGAGGCTACACCTTC.

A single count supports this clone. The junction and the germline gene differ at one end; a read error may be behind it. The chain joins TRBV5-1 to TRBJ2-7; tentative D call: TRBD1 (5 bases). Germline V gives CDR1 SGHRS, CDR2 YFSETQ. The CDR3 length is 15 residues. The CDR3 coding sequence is TGCGTCAGCAGCTTGGCCGCAGGGTTGACCTACGAGCAGTACTTC. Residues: CVSSLAAGLTYEQYF.

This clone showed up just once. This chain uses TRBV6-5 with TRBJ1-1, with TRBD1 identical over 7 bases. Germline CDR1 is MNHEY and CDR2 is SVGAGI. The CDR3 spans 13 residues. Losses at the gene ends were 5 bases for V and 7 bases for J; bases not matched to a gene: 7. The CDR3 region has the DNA TGTGCCAGCAGTGAGAGGGGGCAAGGTGAAGCTTTCTTT. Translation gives CASSERGQGEAFF.

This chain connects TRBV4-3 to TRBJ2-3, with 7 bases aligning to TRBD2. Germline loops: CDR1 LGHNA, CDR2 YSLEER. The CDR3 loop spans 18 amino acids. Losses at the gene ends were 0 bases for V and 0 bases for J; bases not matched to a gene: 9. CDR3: CASSQDLGGGESTDTQYF. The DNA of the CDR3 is TGCGCCAGCAGCCAAGATCTTGGTGGGGGGGAGAGCACAGATACGCAGTATTTT.

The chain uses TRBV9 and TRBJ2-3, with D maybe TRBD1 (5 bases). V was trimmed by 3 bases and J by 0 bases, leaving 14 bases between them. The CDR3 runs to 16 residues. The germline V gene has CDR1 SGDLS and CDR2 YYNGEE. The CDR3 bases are TGTGCCAGCAGCGACGACCCAGGGCCTAGCACAGATACGCAGTATTTT. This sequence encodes CASSDDPGPSTDTQYF.

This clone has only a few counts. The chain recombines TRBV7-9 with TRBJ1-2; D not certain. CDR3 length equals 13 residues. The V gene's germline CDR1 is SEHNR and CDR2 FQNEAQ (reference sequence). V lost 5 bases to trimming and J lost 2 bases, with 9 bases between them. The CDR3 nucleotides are TGTGCCAGCAGCCCCGGGGAGAACTATGGCTACACCTTC. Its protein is CASSPGENYGYTF.

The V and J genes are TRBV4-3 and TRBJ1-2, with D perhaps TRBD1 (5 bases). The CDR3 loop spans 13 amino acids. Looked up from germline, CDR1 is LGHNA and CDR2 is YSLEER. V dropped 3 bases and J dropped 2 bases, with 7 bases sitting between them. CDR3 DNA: TGCGCCAGCAGCCAGGACACCAACTATGGCTACACCTTC. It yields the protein CASSQDTNYGYTF.

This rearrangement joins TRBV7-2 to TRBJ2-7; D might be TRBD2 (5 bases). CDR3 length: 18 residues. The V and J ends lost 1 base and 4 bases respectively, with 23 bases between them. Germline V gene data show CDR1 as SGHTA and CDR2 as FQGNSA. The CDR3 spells CASSLEFPTEVWEYEQYF. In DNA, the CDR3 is TGTGCCAGCAGCTTAGAATTTCCCACAGAAGTTTGGGAGTACGAGCAGTACTTC.

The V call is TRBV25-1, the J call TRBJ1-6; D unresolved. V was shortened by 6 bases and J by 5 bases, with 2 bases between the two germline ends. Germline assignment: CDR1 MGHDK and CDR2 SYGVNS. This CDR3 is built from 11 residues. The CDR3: CASSDNSPLHF. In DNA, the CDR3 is TGTGCCAGCAGCGATAATTCACCCCTCCACTTT.

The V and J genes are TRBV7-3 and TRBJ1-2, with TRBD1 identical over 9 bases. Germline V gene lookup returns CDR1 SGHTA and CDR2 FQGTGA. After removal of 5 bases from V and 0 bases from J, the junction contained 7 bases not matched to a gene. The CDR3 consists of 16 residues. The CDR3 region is CASSIPGTGTNYGYTF. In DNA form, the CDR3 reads TGTGCCAGCAGCATCCCCGGGACAGGGACTAACTATGGCTACACCTTC.

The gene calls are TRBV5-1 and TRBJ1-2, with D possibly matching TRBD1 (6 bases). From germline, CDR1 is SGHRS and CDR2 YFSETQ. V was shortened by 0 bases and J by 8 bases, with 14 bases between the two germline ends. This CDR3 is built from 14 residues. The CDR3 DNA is TGCGCCAGCAGCTTGGACGGCCAGGGGTCCGGCTACACCTTC. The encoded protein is CASSLDGQGSGYTF.

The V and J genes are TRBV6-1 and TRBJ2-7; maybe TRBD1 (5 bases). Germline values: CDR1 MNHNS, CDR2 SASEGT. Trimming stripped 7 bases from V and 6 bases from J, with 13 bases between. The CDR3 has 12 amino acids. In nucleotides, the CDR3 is TGTGCCAGCACATACTCAGGGCTCGAGCAGTACTTC. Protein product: CASTYSGLEQYF.

The chain's CDR3 is CASSMENSNQPQHF. For the CDR3, the DNA is TGTGCCAGTAGTATGGAGAATAGCAATCAGCCCCAGCATTTT. The J gene is TRBJ1-5, the V gene TRBV19; D ambiguous. V was trimmed by 3 bases and J by 0 bases, leaving 6 bases between them. Germline assignment: CDR1 LNHDA and CDR2 SQIVND (reference sequence). The CDR3 runs to 14 residues.

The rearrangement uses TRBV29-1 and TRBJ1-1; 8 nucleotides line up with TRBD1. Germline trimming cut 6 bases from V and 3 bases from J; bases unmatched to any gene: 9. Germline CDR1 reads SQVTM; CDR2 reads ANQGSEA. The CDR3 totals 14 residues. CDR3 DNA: TGCAGCGTCAGACGTGGACAGGGCGACACTGAAGCTTTCTTT. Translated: CSVRRGQGDTEAFF.

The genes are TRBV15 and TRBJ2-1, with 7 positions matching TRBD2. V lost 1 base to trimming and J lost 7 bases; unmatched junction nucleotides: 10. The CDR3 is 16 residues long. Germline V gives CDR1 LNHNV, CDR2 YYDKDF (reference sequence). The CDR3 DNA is TGTGCCACCAGCAGAGGGACGGGGGGTCAAAGGAATGAGCAGTTCTTC. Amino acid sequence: CATSRGTGGQRNEQFF.

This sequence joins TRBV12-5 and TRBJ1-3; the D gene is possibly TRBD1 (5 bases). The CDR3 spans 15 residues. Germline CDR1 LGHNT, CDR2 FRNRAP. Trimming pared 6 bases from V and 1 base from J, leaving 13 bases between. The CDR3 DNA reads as TGTGCTAGTGGCCCTAGCGGGGGGTCTGGAAACACCATATATTTT. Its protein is CASGPSGGSGNTIYF.

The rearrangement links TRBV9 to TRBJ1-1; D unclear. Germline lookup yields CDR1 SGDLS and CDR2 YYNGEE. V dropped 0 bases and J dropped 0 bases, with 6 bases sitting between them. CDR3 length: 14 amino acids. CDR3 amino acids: CASSVERVNTEAFF. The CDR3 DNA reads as TGTGCCAGCAGCGTAGAACGGGTGAACACTGAAGCTTTCTTT.